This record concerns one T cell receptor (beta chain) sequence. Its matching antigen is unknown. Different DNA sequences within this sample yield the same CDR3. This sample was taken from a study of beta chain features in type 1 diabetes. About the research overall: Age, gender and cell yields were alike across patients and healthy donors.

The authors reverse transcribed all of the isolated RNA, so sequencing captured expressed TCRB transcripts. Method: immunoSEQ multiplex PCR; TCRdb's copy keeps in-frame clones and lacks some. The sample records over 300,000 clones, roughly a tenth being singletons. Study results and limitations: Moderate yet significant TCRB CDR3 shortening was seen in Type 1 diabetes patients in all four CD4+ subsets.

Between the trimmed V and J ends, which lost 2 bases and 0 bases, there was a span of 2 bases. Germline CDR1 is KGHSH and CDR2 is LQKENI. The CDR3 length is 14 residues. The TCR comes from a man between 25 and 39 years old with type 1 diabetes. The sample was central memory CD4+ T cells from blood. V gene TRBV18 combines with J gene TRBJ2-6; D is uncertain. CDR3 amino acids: CASSPSSGANVLTF. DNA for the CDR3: TGTGCCAGCTCACCAAGCTCTGGGGCCAACGTCCTGACTTTC. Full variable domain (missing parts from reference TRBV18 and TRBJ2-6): NAGVMQNPRHLVRRRGQEARLRCSPMKGHSHVYWYRQLPEEGLKFMVYLQKENIIDESGMPKERFSAEFPKEGPSILRIQQVVRGDSAAYFCASSPSSGANVLTFGAGSRLTVL.